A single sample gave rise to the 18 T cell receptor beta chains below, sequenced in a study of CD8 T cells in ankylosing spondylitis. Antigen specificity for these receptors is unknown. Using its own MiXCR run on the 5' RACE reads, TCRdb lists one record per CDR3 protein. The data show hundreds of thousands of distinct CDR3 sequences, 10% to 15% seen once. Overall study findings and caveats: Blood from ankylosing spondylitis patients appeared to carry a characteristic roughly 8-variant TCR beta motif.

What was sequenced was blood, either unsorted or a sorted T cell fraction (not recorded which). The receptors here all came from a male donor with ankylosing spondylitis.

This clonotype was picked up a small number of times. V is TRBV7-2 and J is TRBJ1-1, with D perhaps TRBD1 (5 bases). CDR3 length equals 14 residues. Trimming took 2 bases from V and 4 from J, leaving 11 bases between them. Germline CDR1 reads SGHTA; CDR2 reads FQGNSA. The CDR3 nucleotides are TGTGCCAGCAGCTTATGGGGGGTGGCCACTGAAGCTTTCTTT. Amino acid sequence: CASSLWGVATEAFF. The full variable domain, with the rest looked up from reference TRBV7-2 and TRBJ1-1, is GAGVSQSPSNKVTEKGKDVELRCDPISGHTALYWYRQSLGQGLEFLIYFQGNSAPDKSGLPSDRFSAERTGGSVSTLTIQRTQQEDSAVYLCASSLWGVATEAFFGQGTRLTVV.

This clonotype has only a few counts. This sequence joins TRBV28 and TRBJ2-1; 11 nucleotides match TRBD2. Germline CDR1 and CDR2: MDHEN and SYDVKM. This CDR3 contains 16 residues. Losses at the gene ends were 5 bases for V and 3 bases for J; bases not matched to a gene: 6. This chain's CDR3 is CASSPPGLAVYNEQFF. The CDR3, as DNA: TGTGCCAGCAGTCCACCGGGACTAGCGGTCTACAATGAGCAGTTCTTC. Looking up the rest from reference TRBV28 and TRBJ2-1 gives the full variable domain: DVKVTQSSRYLVKRTGEKVFLECVQDMDHENMFWYRQDPGLGLRLIYFSYDVKMKEKGDIPEGYSVSREKKERFSLILESASTNQTSMYLCASSPPGLAVYNEQFFGPGTRLTVL.

CDR3 coding DNA: TGTGCCAGCAGCCGGGTCGGGGTAGCGGGAGGACTTAGCACAGATACGCAGTATTTT. The encoded protein is CASSRVGVAGGLSTDTQYF. This sequence joins TRBV11-2 and TRBJ2-3; 10 bases fit TRBD2. The CDR3 extends over 19 amino acids. J gave up 0 bases and V 5 bases, and 14 bases lay outside the gene matches. Germline-derived CDR1 and CDR2 are SGHAT and FQNNGV.

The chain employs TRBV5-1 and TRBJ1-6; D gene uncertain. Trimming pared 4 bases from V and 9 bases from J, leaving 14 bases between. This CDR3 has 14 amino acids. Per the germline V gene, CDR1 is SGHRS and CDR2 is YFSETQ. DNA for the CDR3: TGCGCCAGCAGCGGCGGAGGGAGGGCTTCACCCCTCCACTTT. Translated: CASSGGGRASPLHF.

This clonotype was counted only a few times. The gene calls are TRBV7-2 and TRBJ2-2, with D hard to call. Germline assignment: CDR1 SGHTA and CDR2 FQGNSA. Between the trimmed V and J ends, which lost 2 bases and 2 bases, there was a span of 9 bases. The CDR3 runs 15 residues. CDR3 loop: CASSLILLNTGELFF. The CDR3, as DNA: TGTGCCAGCAGCTTAATCCTGCTCAACACCGGGGAGCTGTTTTTT.

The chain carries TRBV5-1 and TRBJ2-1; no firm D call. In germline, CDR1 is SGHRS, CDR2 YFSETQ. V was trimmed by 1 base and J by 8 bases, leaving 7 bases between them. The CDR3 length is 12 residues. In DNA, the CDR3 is TGCGCCAGCAGCTTGACTATGGATGAGCAGTTCTTC. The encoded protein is CASSLTMDEQFF.

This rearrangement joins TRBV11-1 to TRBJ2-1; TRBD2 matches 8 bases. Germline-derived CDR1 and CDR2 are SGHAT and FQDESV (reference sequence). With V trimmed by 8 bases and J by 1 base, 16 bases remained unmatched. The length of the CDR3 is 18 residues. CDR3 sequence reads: CASGSASSGRPSYNEQFF. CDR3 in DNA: TGTGCCAGCGGTTCCGCCTCGAGCGGGAGACCGTCCTACAATGAGCAGTTCTTC.

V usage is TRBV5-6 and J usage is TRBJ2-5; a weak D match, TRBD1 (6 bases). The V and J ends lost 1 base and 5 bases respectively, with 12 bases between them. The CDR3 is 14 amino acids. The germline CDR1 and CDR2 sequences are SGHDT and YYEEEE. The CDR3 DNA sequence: TGTGCCAGCAGCTTGCCGACAGGACGGGAGACCCAGTACTTC. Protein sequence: CASSLPTGRETQYF.

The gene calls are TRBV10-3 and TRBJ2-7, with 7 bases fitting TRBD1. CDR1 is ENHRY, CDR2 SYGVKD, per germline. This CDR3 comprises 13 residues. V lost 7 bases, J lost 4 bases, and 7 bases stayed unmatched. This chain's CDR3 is CAITQTGMYEQYF. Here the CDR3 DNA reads TGTGCCATCACCCAGACAGGGATGTACGAGCAGTACTTC.

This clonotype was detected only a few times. CDR3 sequence reads: CSAGVGGGTDTQYF. In nucleotides, the CDR3 is TGCAGTGCTGGAGTTGGGGGGGGCACAGATACGCAGTATTTT. This chain connects TRBV20-1 to TRBJ2-3; 7 positions agree with TRBD2. In germline, CDR1 is DFQATT, CDR2 SNEGSKA (reference sequence). V was clipped by 5 bases and J by 1 base; unmatched bases: 6. CDR3 size: 14 residues.

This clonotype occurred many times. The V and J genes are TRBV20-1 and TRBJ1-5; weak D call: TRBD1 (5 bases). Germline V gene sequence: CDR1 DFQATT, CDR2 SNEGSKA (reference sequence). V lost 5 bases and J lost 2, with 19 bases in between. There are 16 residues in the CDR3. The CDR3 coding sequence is TGCAGTGCTTCCCCCGCGGGTAGGGGCGGCAATCAGCCCCAGCATTTT. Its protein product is CSASPAGRGGNQPQHF.

Here the CDR3 reads CASSVRWGSSYNEQFF. The DNA for the CDR3 is TGTGCCAGCAGCGTACGGTGGGGGAGCTCCTACAATGAGCAGTTCTTC. J is TRBJ2-1 and V is TRBV9; TRBD1 or TRBD2 may be the D gene (5 bases each). This CDR3 comprises 16 residues. Germline V gene lookup returns CDR1 SGDLS and CDR2 YYNGEE. The ends were cut back, 1 base at V and 0 bases at J, with 11 bases in the middle.

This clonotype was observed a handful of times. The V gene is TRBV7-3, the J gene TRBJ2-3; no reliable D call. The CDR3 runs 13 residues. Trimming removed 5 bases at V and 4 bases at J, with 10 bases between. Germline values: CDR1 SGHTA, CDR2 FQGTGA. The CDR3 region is CASSPYLADTQYF. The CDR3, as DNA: TGTGCCAGCAGCCCGTATCTAGCAGATACGCAGTATTTT.

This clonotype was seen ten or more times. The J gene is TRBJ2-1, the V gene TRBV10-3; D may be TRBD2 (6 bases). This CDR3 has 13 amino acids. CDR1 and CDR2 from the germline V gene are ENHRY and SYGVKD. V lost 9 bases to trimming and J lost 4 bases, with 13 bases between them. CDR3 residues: CAIGGPRYNEQFF. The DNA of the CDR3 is TGTGCCATTGGAGGGCCGAGATACAATGAGCAGTTCTTC.

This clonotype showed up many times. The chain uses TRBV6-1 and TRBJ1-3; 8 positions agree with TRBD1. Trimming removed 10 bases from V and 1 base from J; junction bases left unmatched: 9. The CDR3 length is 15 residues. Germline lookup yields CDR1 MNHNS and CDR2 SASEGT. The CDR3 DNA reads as TGTGCCACCTCAGGACAGGGTCTGTCTGGAAACACCATATATTTT. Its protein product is CATSGQGLSGNTIYF.

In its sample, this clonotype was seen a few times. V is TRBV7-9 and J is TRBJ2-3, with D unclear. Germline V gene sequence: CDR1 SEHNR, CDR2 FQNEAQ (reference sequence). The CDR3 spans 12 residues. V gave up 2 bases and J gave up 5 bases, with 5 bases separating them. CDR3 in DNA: TGTGCCAGCAGCTTAAGGCAAGATACGCAGTATTTT. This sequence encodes CASSLRQDTQYF.

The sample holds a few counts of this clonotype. Here the CDR3 DNA reads TGTGCCAGCAGCTTTATGGGAGAAGAGCAGTACTTC. Amino acid sequence: CASSFMGEEQYF. The V call is TRBV7-9, the J call TRBJ2-7; D is perhaps TRBD2 (5 bases). This CDR3 comprises 12 residues. Trimming removed 3 bases at V and 7 bases at J, with 10 bases between. Germline values: CDR1 SEHNR, CDR2 FQNEAQ (reference sequence).

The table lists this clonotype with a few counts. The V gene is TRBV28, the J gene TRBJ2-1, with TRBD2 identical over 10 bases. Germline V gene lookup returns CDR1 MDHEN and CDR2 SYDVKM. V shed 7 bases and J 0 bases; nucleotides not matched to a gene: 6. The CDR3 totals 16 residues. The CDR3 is CASKRTSGVSYNEQFF. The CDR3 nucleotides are TGTGCCAGCAAAAGGACTAGCGGAGTCTCCTACAATGAGCAGTTCTTC. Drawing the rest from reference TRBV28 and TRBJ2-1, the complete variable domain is DVKVTQSSRYLVKRTGEKVFLECVQDMDHENMFWYRQDPGLGLRLIYFSYDVKMKEKGDIPEGYSVSREKKERFSLILESASTNQTSMYLCASKRTSGVSYNEQFFGPGTRLTVL.